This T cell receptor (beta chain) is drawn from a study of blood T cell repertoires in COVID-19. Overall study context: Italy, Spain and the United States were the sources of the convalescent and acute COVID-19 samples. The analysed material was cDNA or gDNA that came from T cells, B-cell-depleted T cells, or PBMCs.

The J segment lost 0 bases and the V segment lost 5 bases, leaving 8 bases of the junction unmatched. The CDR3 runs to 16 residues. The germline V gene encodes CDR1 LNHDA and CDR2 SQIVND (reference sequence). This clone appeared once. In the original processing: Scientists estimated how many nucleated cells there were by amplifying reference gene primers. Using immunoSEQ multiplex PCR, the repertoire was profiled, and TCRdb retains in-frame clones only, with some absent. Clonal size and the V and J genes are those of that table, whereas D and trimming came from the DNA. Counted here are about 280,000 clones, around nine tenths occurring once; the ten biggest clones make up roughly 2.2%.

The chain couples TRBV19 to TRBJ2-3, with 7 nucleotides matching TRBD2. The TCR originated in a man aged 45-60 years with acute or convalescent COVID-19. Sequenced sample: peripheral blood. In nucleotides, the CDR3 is TGTGCCAGTAGTCCAGTGGACGGGAGGAGCACAGATACGCAGTATTTT. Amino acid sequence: CASSPVDGRSTDTQYF.